Listed below are T cell receptor beta chains from one sample, sequenced in a study of cytomegalovirus exposure and HLA in healthy donors. Some clones are missing from TCRdb's copy, which holds only in-frame ones; the method was immunoSEQ multiplex PCR. The sample lists about 150,000 clones, 60% to 80% seen once, with over 9% in the top ten. Sequences were obtained from PBMCs. The receptors shown here come from a man between 18 and 35 years old in good health and CMV-seropositive. Each CDR3 is given with its conserved first and last residue. Each record gives: CDR3 protein, CDR3 DNA, V gene, J gene, D gene, CDR3 length, clone size. A D gene is named only where the DNA matches it firmly. Rows may omit the clone size; those that give it use once, few, many or a size class.

CASKKTDGSYEQYF	TGTGCCAGCAAAAAGACTGATGGGTCCTACGAGCAGTACTTC	TRBV2	TRBJ2-7	NA	14	NA
CSVGEGRANTEAFF	TGCAGCGTTGGCGAGGGAAGGGCCAACACTGAAGCTTTCTTT	TRBV29-1	TRBJ1-1	NA	14	NA
CASSPQGALDTIYF	TGTGCCAGCAGCCCACAGGGGGCACTGGACACCATATATTTT	TRBV7-9	TRBJ1-3	TRBD1	14	once
CAISERTLNTGELFF	TGTGCCATCTCGGAGCGAACCTTGAACACCGGGGAGCTGTTTTTT	TRBV10-3	TRBJ2-2	NA	15	NA
CASKGRKSGVVLRDTEAFF	TGTGCCAGCAAGGGAAGAAAATCAGGGGTAGTGCTCCGGGACACTGAAGCTTTCTTT	TRBV28	TRBJ1-1	NA	19	NA
CASSQERAGATNEKLFF	TGCGCCAGCAGCCAAGAAAGGGCGGGAGCAACTAATGAAAAACTGTTTTTT	TRBV4-1	TRBJ1-4	NA	17	NA
CASSRGTVMNTEAFF	TGTGCCAGCAGTAGGGGAACGGTCATGAACACTGAAGCTTTCTTT	TRBV5-5	TRBJ1-1	NA	15	few
CASSPYREGGIQYF	TGTGCCAGCAGTCCCTATCGGGAGGGCGGCATTCAGTACTTC	TRBV6-6	TRBJ2-4	TRBD2	14	NA
CASARDRPYEQYF	TGTGCCAGCGCCCGGGACAGACCCTACGAGCAGTACTTC	TRBV27	TRBJ2-7	TRBD1	13	NA
CATSREGQGSYEQYF	TGTGCCACCAGCAGGGAAGGGCAGGGTTCCTACGAGCAGTACTTC	TRBV15	TRBJ2-7	NA	15	NA
CASSVAARGDRYGYTF	TGTGCCAGCAGCGTAGCGGCCAGGGGGGACAGATATGGCTACACCTTC	TRBV9	TRBJ1-2	TRBD1	16	NA
CASSLATGTTPYEQYF	TGTGCCAGCAGCTTAGCAACAGGGACAACTCCCTACGAGCAGTACTTC	TRBV7-8	TRBJ2-7	NA	16	NA
CASSLSGQGNAYEQYF	TGTGCCAGCAGTTTATCGGGACAGGGTAATGCCTACGAGCAGTACTTC	TRBV27	TRBJ2-7	TRBD1	16	NA
CASRGQYSNQPQHF	TGTGCCAGCAGGGGACAGTATAGCAATCAGCCCCAGCATTTT	TRBV2	TRBJ1-5	TRBD1	14	few
CASSPTSGRANEQFF	TGTGCCAGCAGCCCGACTAGCGGGAGGGCTAATGAGCAGTTCTTC	TRBV7-9	TRBJ2-1	TRBD2	15	NA
CASSLTGQHQPQHF	TGTGCCAGCAGCTTAACGGGACAACATCAGCCCCAGCATTTT	TRBV13	TRBJ1-5	NA	14	NA
CASSLGSTYEQYF	TGTGCCAGCAGCTTGGGCTCCACCTACGAGCAGTACTTC	TRBV7-9	TRBJ2-7	NA	13	NA
CSVHLRGSRGEQYF	TGCAGCGTGCACCTTAGGGGGAGCCGAGGAGAGCAGTACTTC	TRBV29-1	TRBJ2-7	NA	14	NA
CAWSLVAGELFF	TGTGCCTGGAGTTTGGTAGCCGGGGAGCTGTTTTTT	TRBV30	TRBJ2-2	NA	12	NA
CASRIQDSTGELFF	TGCGCCAGCAGAATTCAGGACAGCACCGGGGAGCTGTTTTTT	TRBV5-1	TRBJ2-2	NA	14	once
CASSLVRNTGELFF	TGTGCCAGCAGCTTAGTGCGGAACACCGGGGAGCTGTTTTTT	TRBV11-3	TRBJ2-2	NA	14	NA
CASSLLVTSGIYEQFF	TGTGCCAGCAGCTTATTGGTTACTAGCGGGATTTATGAGCAGTTCTTC	TRBV7-8	TRBJ2-1	TRBD2	16	NA
CASNYLLRAGSTEAFF	TGTGCCAGCAACTACCTCCTCCGGGCAGGGTCCACTGAAGCTTTCTTT	TRBV28	TRBJ1-1	NA	16	NA
CASTTGTSGLAKNIQYF	TGTGCCAGTACCACGGGGACTAGCGGGCTAGCCAAAAACATTCAGTACTTC	TRBV19	TRBJ2-4	TRBD2	17	NA
CASSVKTDWTSGDYEQYF	TGTGCCAGCAGTGTCAAGACGGACTGGACTAGCGGGGACTACGAGCAGTACTTC	TRBV28	TRBJ2-7	TRBD2	18	once
CASSDGAGGKNIQYF	TGCGCCAGCAGTGACGGGGCCGGGGGCAAAAACATTCAGTACTTC	TRBV10-2	TRBJ2-4	NA	15	NA